This note documents a single T cell receptor beta chain sequence. Its cognate antigen has yet to be identified. The sample holds no much larger clone one base away, and base qualities are not on file. For sequencing of the TCRbeta CDR3 region, genomic DNA was extracted from the sorted cells. TCRbeta CDR3 regions were sequenced using the immunoSEQ Assay. This is the immuneACCESS table as TCRdb keeps it, with only in-frame sequences that have V and J called. A part of the clones is gone; compared with another copy, unresolved V genes explain less than half, and the rest is unexplained. The sample includes 57,000 or so clones, with approximately 86% observed a single time. The leading ten clones occupy approximately 0.92% of the sample. V is clipped by 0 bases and J by 4 bases, and the sequence between their germline boundaries is 14 bases long. From the cysteine up to the phenylalanine, the CDR3 has a length of 16 residues. The only DNA kept is the CDR3, 48 bases in frame from the first base. The germline V gene encodes CDR1 MNHEY and CDR2 SVGAGI.

The sample belongs to a study of OX40 agonist ivuxolimab in advanced cancers. Regarding the study in general: Ivuxolimab, which targeted the costimulatory receptor OX40 (CD134), was an agonistic, fully human IgG2 monoclonal antibody. A male proportion of roughly 85% and a mean age of approximately 60 years, ranging from 23 to 79, were recorded for the dose-escalation cohort. Peripheral TCRbeta sequencing was intended to test whether TCR sequence diversity was altered and clonal T-cell expansion was caused by ivuxolimab. Intravenous ivuxolimab was administered to patients every 2 weeks at six dose levels: 0.01, 0.1, 0.3, 1.5, 3 and 10 mg/kg. The monotherapy dose-escalation portion (N of about 50 patients) of the phase I ivuxolimab trial is reported in the paper. Patients were allowed to have had prior anti-PD-1, anti-PD-L1 or anti-CTLA-4 therapy, and approximately 39% of the dose-escalation patients had been treated with checkpoint inhibitors. Three dose-escalation patients achieved partial responses, one with hepatocellular carcinoma and two with cutaneous melanoma. Of the roughly 50 dose-escalation patients, hepatocellular carcinoma was present in approximately 20, melanoma in around 15, renal cell carcinoma in 9 and head and neck cancer in 9.

Patients with autoimmune disease history or receiving systemic immunosuppression were excluded from the trial. In every dose cohort, peripheral blood was drawn for TCR sequencing at baseline, cycle 4 day 1, and cycle 7 day 1. Samples were obtained from an open-label, multicenter, first-in-human phase I dose-escalation trial of ivuxolimab. Adults with locally advanced or metastatic melanoma, renal cell, hepatocellular, or head and neck squamous cell carcinoma were enrolled in the trial. CD4+ and CD8+ T cells were sorted separately from peripheral blood before TCR sequencing. Here is what the overall study found, with its caveats: In the 0.1-3.0 mg/kg groups, partial responders were among the patients with the lowest normalized peripheral clonal expansion, particularly in CD8+ T cells. Low levels of normalized T-cell clonal expansion were also seen in some patients who did not respond. At doses from 0.1 to 3.0 mg/kg, clonal expansion was seen in both CD4+ and CD8+ blood T cells between baseline and week 6. After ivuxolimab, expanded clones were on average more numerous among CD8+ T cells than among CD4+ T cells. The antigen specificity of the clonally expanded peripheral T cells was not determined.

This chain is built from TRBV6-5 and TRBJ2-3; the D gene is perhaps TRBD2, on 7 matching bases. This receptor was taken from an adult with an advanced solid tumor such as melanoma, head and neck, liver or kidney cancer. The sample here was CD4+ or CD8+ T cells sorted from blood, taken in a trial of the OX40 agonist ivuxolimab. CDR3 reads: CASSYSTGGASDTQYF. The nucleotides are TGTGCCAGCAGTTACTCGACGGGGGGCGCATCAGATACGCAGTATTTT.